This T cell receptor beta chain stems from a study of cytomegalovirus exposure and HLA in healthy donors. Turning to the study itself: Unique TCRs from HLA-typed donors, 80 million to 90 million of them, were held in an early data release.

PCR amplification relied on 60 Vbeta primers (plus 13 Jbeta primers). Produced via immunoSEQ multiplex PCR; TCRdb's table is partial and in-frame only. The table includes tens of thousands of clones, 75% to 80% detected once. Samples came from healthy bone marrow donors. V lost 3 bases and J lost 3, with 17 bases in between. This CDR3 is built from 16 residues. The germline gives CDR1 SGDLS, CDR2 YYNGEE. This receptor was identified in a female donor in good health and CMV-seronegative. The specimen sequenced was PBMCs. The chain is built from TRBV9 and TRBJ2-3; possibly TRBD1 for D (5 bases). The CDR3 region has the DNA TGTGCCAGCAGCGAGAGGCAGGGTCGTGGGACAGATACGCAGTATTTT. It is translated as CASSERQGRGTDTQYF. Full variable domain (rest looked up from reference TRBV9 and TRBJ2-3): DSGVTQTPKHLITATGQRVTLRCSPRSGDLSVYWYQQSLDQGLQFLIQYYNGEERAKGNILERFSAQQFPDLHSELNLSSLELGDSALYFCASSERQGRGTDTQYFGPGTRLTVL.